Listed here are 30 T cell receptor beta chains from one sample, sequenced in a study of T-cell reconstitution after alpha-beta-depleted transplantation in children. Unique molecular identifiers featured in how the TCRbeta library was prepared. TCRdb used MiXCR to reprocess the PCR reads, holding one entry per CDR3 protein. The profile shows some 520,000 distinct CDR3 sequences, approximately 32% of them singletons. Sequencing was performed on PBMCs from the stem cell graft donor, taken from the stem cell graft. Receptors were obtained from a human donor who donated a stem cell graft to a child with aplastic anemia.

The chain recombines TRBV7-2 with TRBJ1-2; the D gene is possibly TRBD1 (6 bases). Trimming removed 5 bases at V and 7 bases at J, with 17 bases between. The CDR3 is 14 amino acids. The germline CDR1 and CDR2 sequences are SGHTA and FQGNSA. The CDR3 region has the DNA TGTGCCAGCAGCCGCCCTAACAGGGCTCGTGGCTACACCTTC. Protein: CASSRPNRARGYTF.

This clonotype was picked up a small number of times. The genes are TRBV20-1 and TRBJ2-1; D remains ambiguous. Germline loops: CDR1 DFQATT, CDR2 SNEGSKA (reference sequence). The CDR3 has 15 residues. With 0 bases removed from V and 0 bases from J, the gap between germline ends came to 9 bases. CDR3 bases: TGCAGTGCTAGAGATACCGAGAACTCCTACAATGAGCAGTTCTTC. The encoded protein is CSARDTENSYNEQFF.

The gene calls are TRBV28 and TRBJ2-6; D is unclear. V was shortened by 1 base and J by 2 bases, with 3 bases between the two germline ends. The CDR3 runs 14 residues. Germline CDR1 and CDR2: MDHEN and SYDVKM. CDR3 sequence reads: CASSLFPGANVLTF. The CDR3 bases are TGTGCCAGCAGTTTATTCCCTGGGGCCAACGTCCTGACTTTC.

Only a few counts were recorded for this clonotype. The chain links TRBV15 to TRBJ2-7, with D possibly TRBD1 on 5 matching bases. The CDR3 spans 14 residues. Trimming removed 0 bases from V and 0 bases from J, with 6 bases in between. Germline-derived CDR1 and CDR2 are LNHNV and YYDKDF (reference sequence). CDR3 nucleotides: TGTGCCACCAGCAGAGATCAGGGCTCCTACGAGCAGTACTTC. It specifies CATSRDQGSYEQYF.

This clonotype was seen a handful of times. J is TRBJ2-7 and V is TRBV5-6; TRBD2 matches at 9 bases. Germline V gene sequence: CDR1 SGHDT, CDR2 YYEEEE. After removal of 4 bases from V and 2 bases from J, the junction contained 13 bases not matched to a gene. CDR3 size: 17 residues. CDR3 coding DNA: TGTGCCAGCAGCACCCGGTTAGCGGGAGATTGGGCCTACGAGCAGTACTTC. Amino acid sequence: CASSTRLAGDWAYEQYF.

This chain uses TRBV5-5 with TRBJ1-2, with 7 positions matching TRBD1. Trimming took 4 bases from V and 1 from J; bases not matched to a gene: 7. This CDR3 has 15 amino acids. In germline, CDR1 is SGHKS, CDR2 YYEKEE (reference sequence). Here the CDR3 DNA reads TGTGCCAGCAGCACGGGACAGTTTATTAACTATGGCTACACCTTC. Protein sequence: CASSTGQFINYGYTF. The whole variable domain, remainder taken from reference TRBV5-5 and TRBJ1-2, is DAGVTQSPTHLIKTRGQQVTLRCSPISGHKSVSWYQQVLGQGPQFIFQYYEKEERGRGNFPDRFSARQFPNYSSELNVNALLLGDSALYLCASSTGQFINYGYTFGSGTRLTVV.

In this sample, this clonotype turned up a few times. The chain links TRBV14 to TRBJ2-5, with a weak D call TRBD1 (7 bases). Trimming shortened V by 1 base and J by 1 base, and 10 bases separated the two germline ends. This CDR3 is 15 amino acids long. From germline, CDR1 is SGHDN and CDR2 FVKESK. In nucleotides, the CDR3 is TGTGCCAGCAGCCAAGGCGGGACAGCCCAAGAGACCCAGTACTTC. Protein: CASSQGGTAQETQYF.

The rearrangement links TRBV21-1 to TRBJ2-7; TRBD1, the D gene given by the table, was not confirmed from the DNA. TRBV21-1 is assigned pseudogene status. The CDR3 sequence is 16 residues long. In nucleotides, the CDR3 is TGTGCCAGCAGCAAGTGTACCCGGACAGGAGCCTACGAGCAGTACTTC. Its protein product is CASSKCTRTGAYEQYF.

The J gene is TRBJ1-1, the V gene TRBV5-4; no clear D gene. The V and J ends lost 3 bases and 2 bases respectively, with 8 bases between them. The CDR3 is made up of 13 amino acids. Germline assignment: CDR1 SGHNT and CDR2 YYREEE (reference sequence). The DNA for the CDR3 is TGTGCCAGCAGCTCTAGGTTCAACACTGAAGCTTTCTTT. Encoded protein: CASSSRFNTEAFF.

This clonotype has only a few counts. The chain recombines TRBV20-1 with TRBJ1-1; 9 bases line up with TRBD1. This CDR3 is built from 16 residues. The germline CDR1 and CDR2 sequences are DFQATT and SNEGSKA (reference sequence). The ends lost 1 base at V and 3 bases at J; junction bases unmatched: 9. CDR3 loop: CSARAGMTGGDTEAFF. For the CDR3, the DNA is TGCAGTGCTAGAGCGGGCATGACAGGGGGGGACACTGAAGCTTTCTTT.

The rearrangement joins TRBV15 to TRBJ2-7; D gene uncertain. With 0 bases removed from V and 4 bases from J, the gap between germline ends came to 7 bases. The CDR3 has 13 amino acids. Germline V gives CDR1 LNHNV, CDR2 YYDKDF (reference sequence). The CDR3 nucleotides read TGTGCCACCAGCAGAGATCCTGGATACGAGCAGTACTTC. Encoded protein: CATSRDPGYEQYF.

The genes are TRBV9 and TRBJ2-5; TRBD2 aligns across 7 bases. Germline assignment: CDR1 SGDLS and CDR2 YYNGEE. The CDR3 has 15 amino acids. The V gene end was trimmed by 0 bases and the J gene end by 5 bases; junction bases not matched to a gene: 7. In DNA form, the CDR3 reads TGTGCCAGCAGCGTAGCTAGTGCGGGAGACGAGACCCAGTACTTC. Translation: CASSVASAGDETQYF.

This clonotype has just a few counts. In DNA form, the CDR3 reads TGCAGTGCTGATTTGGGTAGCGGGAGGCCCCCCCATTGGTCCGATGAGCAGTTCTTC. Protein product: CSADLGSGRPPHWSDEQFF. The chain joins TRBV20-1 to TRBJ2-1; 10 bases line up with TRBD2. V dropped 5 bases and J dropped 8; count of bases not matched to a gene: 24. Germline V lookup: CDR1 DFQATT, CDR2 SNEGSKA (reference sequence). The CDR3 runs 19 residues.

This chain links TRBV19 with TRBJ2-7, with 10 bases aligning to TRBD2. Germline assignment: CDR1 LNHDA and CDR2 SQIVND (reference sequence). The CDR3 contains 14 residues. The trim removed 3 bases at V and 6 bases at J, leaving 5 bases unmatched. CDR3 protein: CASSMSGRASEQYF. Here the CDR3 DNA reads TGTGCCAGTAGTATGAGCGGGAGGGCCTCCGAGCAGTACTTC.

DNA of the CDR3: TGTGCCAGCAGACCCCCTCTGGGGACTAGCGGGAGCTGGGTCGGGGGTGAGCAGTTCTTC. This codes for CASRPPLGTSGSWVGGEQFF. The chain employs TRBV27 and TRBJ2-1, with 14 bases lining up with TRBD2. The V gene's germline CDR1 is MNHEY and CDR2 SMNVEV (reference sequence). The trim removed 6 bases at V and 9 bases at J, leaving 22 bases unmatched. This CDR3 is 20 amino acids long.

Only a few counts were recorded for this clonotype. V and J are TRBV5-1 and TRBJ2-5; possible D gene TRBD1, 5 bases. The CDR3 covers 15 residues. Germline V gene lookup returns CDR1 SGHRS and CDR2 YFSETQ. V dropped 7 bases and J dropped 3 bases, with 19 bases sitting between them. For the CDR3, the DNA is TGCGCCAGCCGCCCGGCGTCCAGGGCTGAAGAGACCCAGTACTTC. Its protein product is CASRPASRAEETQYF.

This clonotype was counted once. The V and J genes are TRBV12-3 or TRBV12-4 and TRBJ1-2; possibly TRBD1 for D (5 bases). This CDR3 has 13 amino acids. V gave up 5 bases and J gave up 8 bases, with 15 bases separating them. CDR3 in DNA: TGTGCCAGCAGTGGGACGAGTCGAGGAGGCTACACCTTC. Translating it yields CASSGTSRGGYTF.

The rearrangement uses TRBV6-2 or TRBV6-3 and TRBJ1-5; 8 nucleotides align to TRBD1. The V gene end was trimmed by 6 bases and the J gene end by 12 bases; junction bases not matched to a gene: 7. Germline lookup yields CDR1 MNHEY and CDR2 SVGEGT. This CDR3 contains 12 residues. DNA of the CDR3: TGTGCCAGCAGACACGACAGGGGCCTCCAGCATTTT. Amino acids: CASRHDRGLQHF.

This clonotype was detected only once. This sequence joins TRBV4-2 and TRBJ2-2; D call uncertain. V was cut by 6 bases and J by 4 bases, with 12 bases left in between. The germline V gene has CDR1 LGHNA and CDR2 YNFKEQ. CDR3 size: 14 residues. CDR3 loop: CASRPMLGTGELFF. The CDR3 DNA reads as TGTGCCAGCAGACCTATGCTGGGCACCGGGGAGCTGTTTTTT.

This clonotype was detected many times. This sequence joins TRBV29-1 and TRBJ1-2; 8 bases agree with TRBD1. The V segment lost 7 bases and the J segment 8 bases; nucleotides outside the gene matches: 6. The germline CDR1 and CDR2 sequences are SQVTM and ANQGSEA. This CDR3 comprises 11 residues. This CDR3 reads CSGQGSEGYTF. The DNA for the CDR3 is TGCAGCGGACAGGGGTCGGAAGGCTACACCTTC.

This clonotype was found a few times. V and J are TRBV7-2 and TRBJ2-1, with 14 bases identical to TRBD2. In germline, CDR1 is SGHTA, CDR2 FQGNSA. This CDR3 contains 13 residues. V lost 4 bases, J lost 15 bases, and 5 bases stayed unmatched. Here the CDR3 reads CASSSGLAGARFF. The CDR3 DNA sequence: TGTGCCAGCAGCTCGGGACTAGCGGGGGCTAGGTTCTTC.

This rearrangement joins TRBV28 to TRBJ1-1; no reliable D call. V gave up 7 bases and J gave up 10 bases, with 22 bases separating them. The CDR3 is 14 amino acids. CDR1 and CDR2 from the germline V gene are MDHEN and SYDVKM. Here the CDR3 reads CASTRPQFSAAAFF. The CDR3 bases are TGTGCCAGCACCAGACCCCAGTTCTCTGCCGCAGCTTTCTTT. The complete variable domain, with remaining parts taken from reference TRBV28 and TRBJ1-1, reads DVKVTQSSRYLVKRTGEKVFLECVQDMDHENMFWYRQDPGLGLRLIYFSYDVKMKEKGDIPEGYSVSREKKERFSLILESASTNQTSMYLCASTRPQFSAAAFFGQGTRLTVV.

CDR3 protein: CASSPVQGKQYF. CDR3 sequence (DNA): TGTGCCAGCAGCCCAGTTCAGGGGAAGCAGTATTTT. The J gene is TRBJ2-3, the V gene TRBV6-5, with D possibly being TRBD1 (6 bases). CDR1 is MNHEY and CDR2 is SVGAGI in the germline V gene. The CDR3 runs to 12 residues. Trimming left V 6 bases short and J 11 bases short, with 15 bases between.

This clonotype was seen more than once but under ten times. The DNA of the CDR3 is TGTGCCAGCTCCCCAGGATCGATGAACACTGAAGCTTTCTTT. It is translated as CASSPGSMNTEAFF. This sequence joins TRBV18 and TRBJ1-1; D gene ambiguous. V lost 6 bases and J lost 0, with 11 bases in between. The CDR3 runs to 14 residues. Per germline, CDR1 KGHSH and CDR2 LQKENI.

The chain employs TRBV10-3 and TRBJ2-1; D not certain. V was clipped by 4 bases and J by 3 bases, with 10 bases between them. This CDR3 is 14 amino acids long. Germline V gene sequence: CDR1 ENHRY, CDR2 SYGVKD. The CDR3 region has the DNA TGTGCCATCAGTGGCACATCGAACTACAATGAGCAGTTCTTC. Protein sequence: CAISGTSNYNEQFF.

The chain couples TRBV20-1 to TRBJ1-2, with TRBD1 identical over 7 bases. CDR3 length equals 13 residues. Germline lookup yields CDR1 DFQATT and CDR2 SNEGSKA (reference sequence). After removal of 4 bases from V and 8 bases from J, the junction contained 10 bases not matched to a gene. The CDR3 nucleotides read TGCAGTGCTATACCGGGACAGTCATCAGGCTACACCTTC. Encoded protein: CSAIPGQSSGYTF.

The chain carries TRBV4-3 and TRBJ2-7; D remains ambiguous. The CDR3 is made up of 14 amino acids. The germline V gene has CDR1 LGHNA and CDR2 YSLEER. Trimming took off 1 base at V and 1 base at J, with 8 bases between the two ends. The CDR3 sequence: CASSQGVGSYEQYV. For the CDR3, the DNA is TGCGCCAGCAGCCAAGGGGTCGGGTCCTACGAGCAGTACGTC.

V is TRBV30 and J is TRBJ2-3; 7 bases align to TRBD2. The germline V gene has CDR1 GTSNPN and CDR2 SVGIG (reference sequence). The CDR3 has 13 residues. V shed 8 bases and J 4 bases; nucleotides not matched to a gene: 9. The CDR3 DNA reads TGTGCCGGGTTGGTCCGGGGGGCAGATACGCAGTATTTT. Protein sequence: CAGLVRGADTQYF. The full variable domain, its missing parts supplied by reference TRBV30 and TRBJ2-3, is SQTIHQWPATLVQPVGSPLSLECTVEGTSNPNLYWYRQAAGRGLQLLFYSVGIGQISSEVPQNLSASRPQDRQFILSSKKLLLSDSGFYLCAGLVRGADTQYFGPGTRLTVL.

This clonotype was picked up a small number of times. The conserved final phenylalanine or tryptophan is absent from the CDR3, which likely points to a read error. For the CDR3, the DNA is TGTGCCAGCAGCTTAAGGTCCTCGCAGTTCCTC. This codes for CASSLRSSQFL. The V call is TRBV7-9, the J call TRBJ2-1, with no clear D. Trimming took off 2 bases at V and 12 bases at J, with 8 bases between the two ends. Looked up from germline, CDR1 is SEHNR and CDR2 is FQNEAQ (reference sequence). The length of the CDR3 is 11 residues.

This clonotype was observed a few times. The chain combines TRBV5-1 with TRBJ2-6, with a tentative D call TRBD1 (5 bases). The CDR3 is 16 residues long. Trimming shortened V by 0 bases and J by 2 bases, and 9 bases separated the two germline ends. Germline loops: CDR1 SGHRS, CDR2 YFSETQ. CDR3: CASSLEGITGANVLTF. The CDR3 nucleotides read TGCGCCAGCAGCTTGGAGGGGATCACTGGGGCCAACGTCCTGACTTTC.